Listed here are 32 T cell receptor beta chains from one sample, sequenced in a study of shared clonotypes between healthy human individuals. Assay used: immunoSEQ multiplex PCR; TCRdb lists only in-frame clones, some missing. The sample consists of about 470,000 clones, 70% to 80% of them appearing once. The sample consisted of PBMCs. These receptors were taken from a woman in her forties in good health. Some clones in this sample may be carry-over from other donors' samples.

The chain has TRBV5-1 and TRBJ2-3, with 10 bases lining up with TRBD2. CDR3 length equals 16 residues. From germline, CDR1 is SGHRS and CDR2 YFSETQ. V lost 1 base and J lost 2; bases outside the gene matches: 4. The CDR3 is CASSLRLAGPTDTQYF. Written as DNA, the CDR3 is TGCGCCAGCAGCTTGCGACTAGCGGGCCCCACAGATACGCAGTATTTT. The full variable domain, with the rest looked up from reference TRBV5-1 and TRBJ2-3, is KAGVTQTPRYLIKTRGQQVTLSCSPISGHRSVSWYQQTPGQGLQFLFEYFSETQRNKGNFPGRFSGRQFSNSRSEMNVSTLELGDSALYLCASSLRLAGPTDTQYFGPGTRLTVL.

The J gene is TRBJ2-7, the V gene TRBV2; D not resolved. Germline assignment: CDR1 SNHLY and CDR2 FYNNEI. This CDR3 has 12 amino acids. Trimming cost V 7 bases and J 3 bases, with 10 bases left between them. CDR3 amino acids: CASTKGFYEQYF. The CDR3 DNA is TGTGCCAGCACTAAGGGCTTCTACGAGCAGTACTTC. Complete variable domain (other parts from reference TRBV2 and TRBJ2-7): EPEVTQTPSHQVTQMGQEVILRCVPISNHLYFYWYRQILGQKVEFLVSFYNNEISEKSEIFDDQFSVERPDGSNFTLKIRSTKLEDSAMYFCASTKGFYEQYFGPGTRLTVT.

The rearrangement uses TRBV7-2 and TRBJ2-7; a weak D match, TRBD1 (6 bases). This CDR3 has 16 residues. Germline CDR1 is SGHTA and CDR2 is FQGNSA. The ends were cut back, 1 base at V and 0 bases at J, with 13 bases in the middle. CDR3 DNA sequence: TGTGCCAGCAGCTTAGTGGGGGACACCCGCTCCTACGAGCAGTACTTC. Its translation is CASSLVGDTRSYEQYF.

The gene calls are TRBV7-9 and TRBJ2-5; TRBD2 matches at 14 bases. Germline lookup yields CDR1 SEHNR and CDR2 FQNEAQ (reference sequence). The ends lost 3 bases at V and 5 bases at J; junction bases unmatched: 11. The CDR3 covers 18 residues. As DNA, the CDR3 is TGTGCCAGCAGCTTTCTAGGGACTAGCGGGAGCGGTGTGGAGACCCAGTACTTC. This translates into CASSFLGTSGSGVETQYF. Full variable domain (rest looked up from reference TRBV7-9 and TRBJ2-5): DTGVSQNPRHKITKRGQNVTFRCDPISEHNRLYWYRQTLGQGPEFLTYFQNEAQLEKSRLLSDRFSAERPKGSFSTLEIQRTEQGDSAMYLCASSFLGTSGSGVETQYFGPGTRLLVL.

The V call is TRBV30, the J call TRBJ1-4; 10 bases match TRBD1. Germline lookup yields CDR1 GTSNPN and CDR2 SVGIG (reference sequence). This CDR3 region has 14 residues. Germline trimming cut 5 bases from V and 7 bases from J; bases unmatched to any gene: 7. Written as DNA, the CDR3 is TGTGCCTGGGCTCTGACAGGGGGCTCTGAAAAACTGTTTTTT. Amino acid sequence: CAWALTGGSEKLFF.

The CDR3 spells CASSHPPHVPGNTEAFF. As DNA, the CDR3 is TGTGCCAGCAGTCACCCACCCCACGTGCCGGGGAACACTGAAGCTTTCTTT. This chain connects TRBV27 to TRBJ1-1; no firm D call. Germline V lookup: CDR1 MNHEY, CDR2 SMNVEV (reference sequence). Trimming removed 5 bases from V and 1 base from J, with 20 bases in between. This CDR3 region has 17 residues.

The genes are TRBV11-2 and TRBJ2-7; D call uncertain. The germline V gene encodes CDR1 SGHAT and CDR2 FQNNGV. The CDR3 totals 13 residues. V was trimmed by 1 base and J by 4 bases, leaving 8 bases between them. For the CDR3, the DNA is TGTGCCAGCAGCTTAGTCTCTTCTTACGAGCAGTACTTC. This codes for CASSLVSSYEQYF.

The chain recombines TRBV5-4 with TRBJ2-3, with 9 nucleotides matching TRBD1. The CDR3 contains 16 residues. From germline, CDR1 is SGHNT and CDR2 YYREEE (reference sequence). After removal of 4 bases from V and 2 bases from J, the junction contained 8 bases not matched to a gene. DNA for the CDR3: TGTGCCAGCAGCCCCCGGACAGGGGCCAACACAGATACGCAGTATTTT. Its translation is CASSPRTGANTDTQYF.

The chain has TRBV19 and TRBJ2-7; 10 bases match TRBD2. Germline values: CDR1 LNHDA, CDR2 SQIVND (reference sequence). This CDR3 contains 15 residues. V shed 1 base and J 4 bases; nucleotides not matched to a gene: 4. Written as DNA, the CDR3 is TGTGCCAGTAGTATAGGCACTAGCGGGAAATACGAGCAGTACTTC. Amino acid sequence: CASSIGTSGKYEQYF.

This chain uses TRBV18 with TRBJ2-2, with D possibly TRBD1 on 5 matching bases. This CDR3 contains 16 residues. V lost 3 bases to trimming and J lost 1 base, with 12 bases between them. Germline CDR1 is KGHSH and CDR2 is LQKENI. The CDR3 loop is CASSPLRAVNTGELFF. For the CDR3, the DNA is TGTGCCAGCTCACCCCTCAGGGCGGTGAACACCGGGGAGCTGTTTTTT.

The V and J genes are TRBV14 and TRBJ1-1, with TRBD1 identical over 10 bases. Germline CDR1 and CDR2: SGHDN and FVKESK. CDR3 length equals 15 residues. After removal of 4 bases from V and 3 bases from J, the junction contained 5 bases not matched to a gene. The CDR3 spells CASSPRQGAYTEAFF. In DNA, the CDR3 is TGTGCCAGCAGCCCGCGACAGGGGGCTTACACTGAAGCTTTCTTT.

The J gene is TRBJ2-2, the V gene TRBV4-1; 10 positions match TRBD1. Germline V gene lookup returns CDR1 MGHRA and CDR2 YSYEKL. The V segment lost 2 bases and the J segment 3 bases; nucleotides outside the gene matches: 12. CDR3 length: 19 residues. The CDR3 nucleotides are TGCGCCAGCAGCCAATCCGGGACAGGGGTTTTCTTTGACACCGGGGAGCTGTTTTTT. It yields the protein CASSQSGTGVFFDTGELFF.

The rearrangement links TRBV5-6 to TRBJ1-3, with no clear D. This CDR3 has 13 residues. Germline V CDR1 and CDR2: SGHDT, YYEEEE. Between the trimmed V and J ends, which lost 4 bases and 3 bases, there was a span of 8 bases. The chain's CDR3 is CASSLRGGNTIYF. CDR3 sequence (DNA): TGTGCCAGCAGCCTCCGAGGTGGAAACACCATATATTTT. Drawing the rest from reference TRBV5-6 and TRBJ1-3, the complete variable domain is DAGVTQSPTHLIKTRGQQVTLRCSPKSGHDTVSWYQQALGQGPQFIFQYYEEEERQRGNFPDRFSGHQFPNYSSELNVNALLLGDSALYLCASSLRGGNTIYFGEGSWLTVV.

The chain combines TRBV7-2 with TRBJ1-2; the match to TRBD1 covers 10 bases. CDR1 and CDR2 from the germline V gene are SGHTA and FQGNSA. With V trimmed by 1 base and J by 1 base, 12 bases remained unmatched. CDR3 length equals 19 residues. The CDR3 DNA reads TGTGCCAGCAGCTTAGGGGACAGGGGCCATATCATACTTAACTATGGCTACACCTTC. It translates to CASSLGDRGHIILNYGYTF.

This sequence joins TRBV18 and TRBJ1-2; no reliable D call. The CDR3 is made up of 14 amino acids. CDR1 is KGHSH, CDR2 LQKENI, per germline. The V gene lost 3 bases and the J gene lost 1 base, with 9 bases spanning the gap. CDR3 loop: CASSPDGINYGYTF. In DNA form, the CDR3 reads TGTGCCAGCTCACCCGACGGAATTAACTATGGCTACACCTTC.

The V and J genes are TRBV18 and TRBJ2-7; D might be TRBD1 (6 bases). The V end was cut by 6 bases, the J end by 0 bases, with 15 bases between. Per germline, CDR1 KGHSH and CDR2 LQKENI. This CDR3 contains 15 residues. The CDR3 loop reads CASSTPGRGSYEQYF. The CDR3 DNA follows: TGTGCCAGCTCTACACCGGGCAGGGGCTCCTACGAGCAGTACTTC.

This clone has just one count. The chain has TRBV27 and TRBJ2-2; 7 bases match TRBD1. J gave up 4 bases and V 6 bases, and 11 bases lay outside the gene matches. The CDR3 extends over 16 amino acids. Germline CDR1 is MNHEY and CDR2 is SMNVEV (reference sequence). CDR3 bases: TGTGCCAGCAGGTACAGGACAGGCTTAAGCACCGGGGAGCTGTTTTTT. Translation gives CASRYRTGLSTGELFF.

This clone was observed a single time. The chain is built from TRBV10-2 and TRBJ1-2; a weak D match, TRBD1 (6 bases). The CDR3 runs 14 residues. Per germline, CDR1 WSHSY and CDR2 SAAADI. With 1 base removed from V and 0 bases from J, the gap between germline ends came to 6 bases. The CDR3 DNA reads TGCGCCAGCAGTGAGTACAGGGCTAACTATGGCTACACCTTC. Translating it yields CASSEYRANYGYTF.

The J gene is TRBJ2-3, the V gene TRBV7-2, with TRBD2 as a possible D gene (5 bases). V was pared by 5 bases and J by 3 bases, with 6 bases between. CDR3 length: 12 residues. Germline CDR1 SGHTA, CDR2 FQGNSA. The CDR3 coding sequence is TGTGCCAGCAGCCGAGGGACAGATACGCAGTATTTT. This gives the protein CASSRGTDTQYF.

Written as DNA, the CDR3 is TGTGCCAGCAGTGACGCGGCGGGGGCTAGCTATGGCTACACCTTC. The encoded protein is CASSDAAGASYGYTF. The V gene is TRBV6-4, the J gene TRBJ1-2, with a weak D call TRBD1 (6 bases). Looked up from germline, CDR1 is MRHNA and CDR2 is SNTAGT. The V end lost 2 bases, the J end lost 4 bases, and 14 bases lay between the germline ends. CDR3 length: 15 amino acids.

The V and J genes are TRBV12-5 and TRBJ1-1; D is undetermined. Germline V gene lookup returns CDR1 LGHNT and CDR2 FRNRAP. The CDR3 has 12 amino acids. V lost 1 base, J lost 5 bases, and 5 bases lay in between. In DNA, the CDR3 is TGTGCTAGTGGTTTGGAAGAGACTGAAGCTTTCTTT. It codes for CASGLEETEAFF.

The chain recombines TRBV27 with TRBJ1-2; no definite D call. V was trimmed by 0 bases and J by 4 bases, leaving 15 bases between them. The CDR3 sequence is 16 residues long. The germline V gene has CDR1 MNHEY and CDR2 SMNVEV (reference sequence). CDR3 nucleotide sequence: TGTGCCAGCAGTTTATCGAGGTCAAGGGTTGGCTATGGCTACACCTTC. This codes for CASSLSRSRVGYGYTF.

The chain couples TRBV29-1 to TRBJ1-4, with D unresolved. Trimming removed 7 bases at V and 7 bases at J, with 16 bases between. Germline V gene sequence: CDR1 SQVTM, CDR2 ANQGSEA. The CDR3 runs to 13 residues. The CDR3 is CSAQQNQGEKLFF. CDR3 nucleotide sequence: TGCAGCGCCCAGCAGAACCAAGGTGAAAAACTGTTTTTT.

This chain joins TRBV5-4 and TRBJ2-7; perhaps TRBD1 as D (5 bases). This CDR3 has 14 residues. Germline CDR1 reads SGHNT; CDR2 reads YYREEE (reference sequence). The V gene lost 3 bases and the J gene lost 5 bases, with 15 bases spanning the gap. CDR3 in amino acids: CASSSTDSSHEQYF. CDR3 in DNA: TGTGCCAGCAGCTCGACAGACAGTTCACACGAGCAGTACTTC. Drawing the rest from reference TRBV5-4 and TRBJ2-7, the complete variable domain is ETGVTQSPTHLIKTRGQQVTLRCSSQSGHNTVSWYQQALGQGPQFIFQYYREEENGRGNFPPRFSGLQFPNYSSELNVNALELDDSALYLCASSSTDSSHEQYFGPGTRLTVT.

In DNA form, the CDR3 reads TGCGCCAGCAGATGGGAAGGCGCGTCCATCAATGAGCAGTTCTTC. Its translation is CASRWEGASINEQFF. V and J are TRBV5-1 and TRBJ2-1, with unresolved D. Trimming pared 5 bases from V and 6 bases from J, leaving 18 bases between. CDR3 length: 15 amino acids. Germline CDR1 is SGHRS and CDR2 is YFSETQ.

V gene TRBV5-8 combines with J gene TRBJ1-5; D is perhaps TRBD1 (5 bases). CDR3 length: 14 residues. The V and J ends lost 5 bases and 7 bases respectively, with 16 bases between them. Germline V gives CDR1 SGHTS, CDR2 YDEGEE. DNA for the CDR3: TGTGCCAGCAGTAACGCAGGGTTTAGGCAGCCCCAGCATTTT. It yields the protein CASSNAGFRQPQHF.

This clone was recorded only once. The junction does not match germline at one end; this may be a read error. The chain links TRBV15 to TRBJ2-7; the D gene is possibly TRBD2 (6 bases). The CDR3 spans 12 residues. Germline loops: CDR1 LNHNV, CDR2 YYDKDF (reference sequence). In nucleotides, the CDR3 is TGTGCCACCAGCAGAGATGGGGCGGGAACCCACTTC. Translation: CATSRDGAGTHF.

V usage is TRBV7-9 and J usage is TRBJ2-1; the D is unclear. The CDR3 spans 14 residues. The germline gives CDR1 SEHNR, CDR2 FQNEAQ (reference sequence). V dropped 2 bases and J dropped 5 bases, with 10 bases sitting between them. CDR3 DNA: TGTGCCAGCAGCTTAATCGGAGTGAACAATGAGCAGTTCTTC. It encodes CASSLIGVNNEQFF.

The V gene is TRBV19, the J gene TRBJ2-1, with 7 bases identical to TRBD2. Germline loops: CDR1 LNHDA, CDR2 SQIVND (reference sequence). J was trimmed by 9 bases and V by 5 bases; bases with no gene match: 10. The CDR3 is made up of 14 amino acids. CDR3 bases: TGTGCCAGTAGTTCCGGACTAGAAGTTCGTGAGCAGTTCTTC. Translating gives CASSSGLEVREQFF.

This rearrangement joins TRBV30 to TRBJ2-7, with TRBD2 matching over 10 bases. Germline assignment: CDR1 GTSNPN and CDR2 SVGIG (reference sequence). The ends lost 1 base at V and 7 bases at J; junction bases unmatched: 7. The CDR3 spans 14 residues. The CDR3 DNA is TGTGCCTGGAGTGGGGCTAGCGGGGGCGCGGAGCAGTACTTC. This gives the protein CAWSGASGGAEQYF.

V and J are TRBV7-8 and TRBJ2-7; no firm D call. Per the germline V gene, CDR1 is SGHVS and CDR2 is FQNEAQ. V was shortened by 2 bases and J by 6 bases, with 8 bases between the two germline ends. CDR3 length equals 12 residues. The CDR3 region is CASSLRPREQYF. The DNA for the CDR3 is TGTGCCAGCAGCTTAAGGCCACGCGAGCAGTACTTC. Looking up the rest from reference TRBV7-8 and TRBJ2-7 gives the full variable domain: GAGVSQSPRYKVAKRGQDVALRCDPISGHVSLFWYQQALGQGPEFLTYFQNEAQLDKSGLPSDRFFAERPEGSVSTLKIQRTQQEDSAVYLCASSLRPREQYFGPGTRLTVT.

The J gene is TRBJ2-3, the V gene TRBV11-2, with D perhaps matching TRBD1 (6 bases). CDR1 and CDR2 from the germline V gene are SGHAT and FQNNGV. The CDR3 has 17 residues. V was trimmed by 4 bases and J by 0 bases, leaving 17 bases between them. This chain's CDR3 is CASSSYSRTASTDTQYF. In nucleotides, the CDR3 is TGTGCCAGCAGCTCATACAGTAGGACAGCTAGCACAGATACGCAGTATTTT. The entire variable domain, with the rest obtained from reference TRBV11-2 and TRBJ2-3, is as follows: EAGVAQSPRYKIIEKRQSVAFWCNPISGHATLYWYQQILGQGPKLLIQFQNNGVVDDSQLPKDRFSAERLKGVDSTLKIQPAKLEDSAVYLCASSSYSRTASTDTQYFGPGTRLTVL.